The rows below give T cell receptor beta chains drawn from one sample of a study of response to subunit inactivated influenza vaccine. TCRdb reprocessed the RT-PCR reads with MiXCR, giving one entry per CDR3 protein. Found here are hundreds of thousands of distinct CDR3 sequences, approximately 14% of them singletons; the top ten hold 6% to 9.5%. Sequences were derived from PBMCs from blood, sampled less than 15 days before vaccination. The receptors come from a man aged 50-59 years who received an inactivated influenza vaccine. CDR3s include the opening cysteine and the closing phenylalanine or tryptophan. A D gene is named only where the DNA matches it firmly. Clone size is shown for a subset of rows, as once, few, many or a class of expanded clone.

V gene: TRBV12-3/TRBV12-4; J gene: TRBJ1-4; D gene: TRBD1; clone size: few; CDR3 length: 16; CDR3 DNA: TGTGCCAGCAGCGCACAGGGGGCGTTAATGGGGGAAAAACTGTTTTTT; CDR3 protein: CASSAQGALMGEKLFF
V gene: TRBV7-2; J gene: TRBJ1-2; D gene: .; clone size: .; CDR3 length: 14; CDR3 DNA: TGTGCCAGCAGCTTAGGATACAGGGCCGGGGGCTACACCTTC; CDR3 protein: CASSLGYRAGGYTF
V gene: TRBV5-4; J gene: TRBJ2-5; D gene: TRBD2; clone size: .; CDR3 length: 17; CDR3 DNA: TGTGCCAGCAGCTTGGGTGGGACTAGCGGGACTAAGCGTACCCAGTACTTC; CDR3 protein: CASSLGGTSGTKRTQYF
V gene: TRBV7-2; J gene: TRBJ2-1; D gene: .; clone size: .; CDR3 length: 12; CDR3 DNA: TGTGCCAGCAGCTTAGTCCGGGGGCAGCAGTTCTTC; CDR3 protein: CASSLVRGQQFF
V gene: TRBV29-1; J gene: TRBJ1-5; D gene: .; clone size: many; CDR3 length: 13; CDR3 DNA: TGCAGCGCTGCGACGGAATTCAATCAGCCCCAGCATTTT; CDR3 protein: CSAATEFNQPQHF
V gene: TRBV20-1; J gene: TRBJ2-7; D gene: TRBD2; clone size: few; CDR3 length: 14; CDR3 DNA: TGCAGTGCTAGAGGGCTAGCGGAAGCCTACGAGCAGTACTTC; CDR3 protein: CSARGLAEAYEQYF
V gene: TRBV6-2/TRBV6-3; J gene: TRBJ2-7; D gene: .; clone size: few; CDR3 length: 16; CDR3 DNA: TGTGCCAGCAGGCATACCCCGGACAGTGTAAGCTACGAGCAGTACTTC; CDR3 protein: CASRHTPDSVSYEQYF
V gene: TRBV4-1; J gene: TRBJ2-2; D gene: TRBD1; clone size: .; CDR3 length: 16; CDR3 DNA: TGCGCCAGCAGCCGAACGGGACAGGGGAACACCGGGGAGCTGTTTTTT; CDR3 protein: CASSRTGQGNTGELFF
V gene: TRBV11-1; J gene: TRBJ2-5; D gene: .; clone size: .; CDR3 length: 18; CDR3 DNA: TGTGCCAGCAACCCAAGGCCCGGGACGGAAATCCTGGTCGAGACCCAGTACTTC; CDR3 protein: CASNPRPGTEILVETQYF
V gene: TRBV4-1; J gene: TRBJ2-7; D gene: TRBD1; clone size: .; CDR3 length: 14; CDR3 DNA: TGCGCCAGCAGCCATGGACAGGGGGTCTACGAGCAGTACTTC; CDR3 protein: CASSHGQGVYEQYF
V gene: TRBV24-1; J gene: TRBJ1-5; D gene: TRBD1; clone size: few; CDR3 length: 15; CDR3 DNA: TGTGCCACCAGTGATCAGACAGGGGGCTTTCAGCCCCAGCATTTT; CDR3 protein: CATSDQTGGFQPQHF
V gene: TRBV27; J gene: TRBJ2-7; D gene: .; clone size: .; CDR3 length: 13; CDR3 DNA: TGTGCCAGCAGTAACCGTTCCATATCCGAGCAGTACTTC; CDR3 protein: CASSNRSISEQYF
V gene: TRBV3-1; J gene: TRBJ2-1; D gene: .; clone size: .; CDR3 length: 12; CDR3 DNA: TGTGCCAGCAGCCAAGCCGCCAGGGAGCAGTTCTTC; CDR3 protein: CASSQAAREQFF
V gene: TRBV6-2/TRBV6-3; J gene: TRBJ2-5; D gene: TRBD1; clone size: few; CDR3 length: 16; CDR3 DNA: TGTGCCAGCACTCCTTACGACAGGGAGCGCGTGAAGACCCAGTACTTC; CDR3 protein: CASTPYDRERVKTQYF
V gene: TRBV7-2; J gene: TRBJ2-7; D gene: .; clone size: many; CDR3 length: 12; CDR3 DNA: TGTGCCAGCAGTTTAGGGGGACGCGAGCAGTACTTC; CDR3 protein: CASSLGGREQYF
V gene: TRBV27; J gene: TRBJ1-2; D gene: .; clone size: .; CDR3 length: 15; CDR3 DNA: TGTGCCAGCAGTCCCTCAACACAGGGACGCAATGGCTACACCTTC; CDR3 protein: CASSPSTQGRNGYTF